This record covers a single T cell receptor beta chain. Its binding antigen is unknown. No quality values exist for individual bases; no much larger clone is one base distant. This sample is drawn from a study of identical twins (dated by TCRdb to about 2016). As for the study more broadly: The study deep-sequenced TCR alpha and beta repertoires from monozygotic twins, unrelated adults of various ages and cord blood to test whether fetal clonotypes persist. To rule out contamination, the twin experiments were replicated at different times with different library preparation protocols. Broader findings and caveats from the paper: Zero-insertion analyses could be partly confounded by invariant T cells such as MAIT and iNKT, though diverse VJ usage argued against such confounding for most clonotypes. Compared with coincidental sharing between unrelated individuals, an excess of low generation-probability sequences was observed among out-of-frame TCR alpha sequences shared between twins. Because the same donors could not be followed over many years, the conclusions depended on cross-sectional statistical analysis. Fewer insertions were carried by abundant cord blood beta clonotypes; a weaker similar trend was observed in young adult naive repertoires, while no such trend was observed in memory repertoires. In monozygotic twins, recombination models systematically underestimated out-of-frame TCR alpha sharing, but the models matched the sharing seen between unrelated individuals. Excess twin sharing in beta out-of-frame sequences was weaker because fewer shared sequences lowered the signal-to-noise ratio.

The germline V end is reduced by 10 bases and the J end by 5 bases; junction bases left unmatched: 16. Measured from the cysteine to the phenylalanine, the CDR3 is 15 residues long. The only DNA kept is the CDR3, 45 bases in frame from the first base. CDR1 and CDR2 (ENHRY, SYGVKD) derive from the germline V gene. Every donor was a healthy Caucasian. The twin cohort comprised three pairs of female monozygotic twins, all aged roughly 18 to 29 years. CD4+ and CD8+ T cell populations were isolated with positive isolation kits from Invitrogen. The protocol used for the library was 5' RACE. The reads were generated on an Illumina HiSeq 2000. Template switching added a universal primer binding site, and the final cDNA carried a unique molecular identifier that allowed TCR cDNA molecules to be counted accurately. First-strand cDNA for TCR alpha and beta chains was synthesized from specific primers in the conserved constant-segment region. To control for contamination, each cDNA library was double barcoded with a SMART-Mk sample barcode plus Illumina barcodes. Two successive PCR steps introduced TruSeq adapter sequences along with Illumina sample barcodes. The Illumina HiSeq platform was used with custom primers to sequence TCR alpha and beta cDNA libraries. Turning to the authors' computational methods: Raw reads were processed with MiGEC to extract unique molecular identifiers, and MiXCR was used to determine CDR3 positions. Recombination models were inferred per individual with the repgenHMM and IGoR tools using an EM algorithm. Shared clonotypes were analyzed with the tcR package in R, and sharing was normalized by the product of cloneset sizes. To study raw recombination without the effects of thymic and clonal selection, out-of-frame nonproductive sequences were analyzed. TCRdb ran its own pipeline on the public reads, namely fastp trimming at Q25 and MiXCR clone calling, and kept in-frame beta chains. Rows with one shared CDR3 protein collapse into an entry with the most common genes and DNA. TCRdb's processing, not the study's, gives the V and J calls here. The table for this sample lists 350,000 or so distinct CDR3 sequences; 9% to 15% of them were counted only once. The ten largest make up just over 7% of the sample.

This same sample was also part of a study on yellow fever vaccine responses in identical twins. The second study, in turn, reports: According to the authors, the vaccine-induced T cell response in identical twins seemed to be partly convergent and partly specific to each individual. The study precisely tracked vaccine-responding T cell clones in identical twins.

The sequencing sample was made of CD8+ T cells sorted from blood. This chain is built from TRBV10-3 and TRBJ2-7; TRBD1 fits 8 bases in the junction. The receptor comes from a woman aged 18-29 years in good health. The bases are TGTGCCACCCGGCGAACCCGGGACAGGTCACACGAGCAGTACTTC. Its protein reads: CATRRTRDRSHEQYF.